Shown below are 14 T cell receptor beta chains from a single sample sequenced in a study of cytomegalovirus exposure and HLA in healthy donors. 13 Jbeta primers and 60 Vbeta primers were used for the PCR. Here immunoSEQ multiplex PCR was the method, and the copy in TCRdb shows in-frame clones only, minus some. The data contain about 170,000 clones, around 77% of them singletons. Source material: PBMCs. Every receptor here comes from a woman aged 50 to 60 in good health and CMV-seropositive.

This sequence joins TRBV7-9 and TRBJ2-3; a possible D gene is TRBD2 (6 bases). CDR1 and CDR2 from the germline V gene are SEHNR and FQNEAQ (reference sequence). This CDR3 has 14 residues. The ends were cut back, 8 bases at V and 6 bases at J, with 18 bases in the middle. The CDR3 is CASPAGLPGDTQYF. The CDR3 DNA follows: TGTGCCAGCCCAGCGGGCCTACCCGGGGATACGCAGTATTTT.

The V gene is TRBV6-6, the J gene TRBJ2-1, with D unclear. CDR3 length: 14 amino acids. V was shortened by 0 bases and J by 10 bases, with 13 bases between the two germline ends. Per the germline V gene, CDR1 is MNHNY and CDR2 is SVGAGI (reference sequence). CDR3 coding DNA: TGTGCCAGCAGTTACTCGATTCTAGTCTGGGAGCAGTTCTTC. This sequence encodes CASSYSILVWEQFF.

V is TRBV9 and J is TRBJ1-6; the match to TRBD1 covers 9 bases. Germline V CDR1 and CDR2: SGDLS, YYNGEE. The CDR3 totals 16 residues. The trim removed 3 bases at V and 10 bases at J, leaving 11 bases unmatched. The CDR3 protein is CASSAVGQGPRSPLHF. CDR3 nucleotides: TGTGCCAGCAGCGCCGTCGGACAGGGGCCGCGGTCACCCCTCCACTTT. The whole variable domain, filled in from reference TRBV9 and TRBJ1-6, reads DSGVTQTPKHLITATGQRVTLRCSPRSGDLSVYWYQQSLDQGLQFLIQYYNGEERAKGNILERFSAQQFPDLHSELNLSSLELGDSALYFCASSAVGQGPRSPLHFGNGTRLTVT.

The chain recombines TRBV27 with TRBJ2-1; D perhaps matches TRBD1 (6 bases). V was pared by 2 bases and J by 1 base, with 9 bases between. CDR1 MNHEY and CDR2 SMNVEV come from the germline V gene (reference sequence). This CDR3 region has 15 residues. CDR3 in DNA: TGTGCCAGCAGTTTACACAGGGTTTCCTACAATGAGCAGTTCTTC. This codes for CASSLHRVSYNEQFF.

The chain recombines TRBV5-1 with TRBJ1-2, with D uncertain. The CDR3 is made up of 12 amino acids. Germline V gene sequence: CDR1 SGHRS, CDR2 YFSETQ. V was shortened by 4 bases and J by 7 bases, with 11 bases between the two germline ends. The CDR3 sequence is CASSDPGSGYTF. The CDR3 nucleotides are TGCGCCAGCAGCGACCCGGGGAGTGGCTACACCTTC.

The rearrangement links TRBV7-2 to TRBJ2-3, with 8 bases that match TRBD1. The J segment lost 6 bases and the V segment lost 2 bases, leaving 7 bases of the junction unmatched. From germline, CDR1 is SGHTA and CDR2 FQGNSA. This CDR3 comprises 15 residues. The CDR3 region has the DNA TGTGCCAGCAGCTTATCCTCAGGGGGCGTCGATACGCAGTATTTT. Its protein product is CASSLSSGGVDTQYF. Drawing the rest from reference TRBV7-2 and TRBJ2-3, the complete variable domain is GAGVSQSPSNKVTEKGKDVELRCDPISGHTALYWYRQSLGQGLEFLIYFQGNSAPDKSGLPSDRFSAERTGGSVSTLTIQRTQQEDSAVYLCASSLSSGGVDTQYFGPGTRLTVL.

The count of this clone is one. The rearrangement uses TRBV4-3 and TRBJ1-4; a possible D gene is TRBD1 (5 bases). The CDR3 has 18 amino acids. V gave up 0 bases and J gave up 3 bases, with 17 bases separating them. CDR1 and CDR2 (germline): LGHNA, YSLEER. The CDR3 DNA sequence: TGCGCCAGCAGCCAAGATCTGTCTAGGGGTGAGGCTAATGAAAAACTGTTTTTT. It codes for CASSQDLSRGEANEKLFF.

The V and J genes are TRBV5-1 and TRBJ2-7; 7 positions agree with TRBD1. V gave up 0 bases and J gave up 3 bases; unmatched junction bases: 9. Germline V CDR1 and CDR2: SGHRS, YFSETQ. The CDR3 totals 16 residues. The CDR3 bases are TGCGCCAGCAGCTTGGGTTGGCAGGGGGATGGCTACGAGCAGTACTTC. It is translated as CASSLGWQGDGYEQYF.

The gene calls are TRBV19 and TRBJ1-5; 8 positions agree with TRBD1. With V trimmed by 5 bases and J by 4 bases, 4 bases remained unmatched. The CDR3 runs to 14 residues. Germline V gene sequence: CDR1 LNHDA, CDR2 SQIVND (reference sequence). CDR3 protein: CASSLTGGNQPQHF. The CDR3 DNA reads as TGTGCCAGTAGTCTAACAGGGGGTAATCAGCCCCAGCATTTT.

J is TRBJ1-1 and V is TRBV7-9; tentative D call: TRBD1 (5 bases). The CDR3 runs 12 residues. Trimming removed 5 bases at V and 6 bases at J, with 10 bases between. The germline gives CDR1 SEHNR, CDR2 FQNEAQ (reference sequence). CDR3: CASSPGLSEAFF. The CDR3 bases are TGTGCCAGCAGCCCGGGACTTTCTGAAGCTTTCTTT.

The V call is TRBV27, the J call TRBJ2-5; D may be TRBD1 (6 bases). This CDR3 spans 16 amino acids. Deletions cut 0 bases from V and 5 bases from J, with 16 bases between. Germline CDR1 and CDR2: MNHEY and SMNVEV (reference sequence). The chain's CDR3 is CASSLSEGGKAETQYF. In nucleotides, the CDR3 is TGTGCCAGCAGTTTATCAGAAGGGGGAAAAGCGGAGACCCAGTACTTC.

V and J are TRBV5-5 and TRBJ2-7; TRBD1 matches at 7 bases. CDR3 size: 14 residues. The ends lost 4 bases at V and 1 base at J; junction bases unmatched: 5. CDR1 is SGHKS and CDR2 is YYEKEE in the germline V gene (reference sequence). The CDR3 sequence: CASSPPTGSYEQYF. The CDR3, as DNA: TGTGCCAGCAGCCCTCCGACAGGGTCCTACGAGCAGTACTTC.

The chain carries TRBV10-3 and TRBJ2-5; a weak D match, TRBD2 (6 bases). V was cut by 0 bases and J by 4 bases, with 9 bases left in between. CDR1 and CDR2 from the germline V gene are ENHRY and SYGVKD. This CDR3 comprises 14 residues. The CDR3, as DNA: TGTGCCATCAGTGAGTCGGTGCGGGGAGAGACCCAGTACTTC. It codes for CAISESVRGETQYF.

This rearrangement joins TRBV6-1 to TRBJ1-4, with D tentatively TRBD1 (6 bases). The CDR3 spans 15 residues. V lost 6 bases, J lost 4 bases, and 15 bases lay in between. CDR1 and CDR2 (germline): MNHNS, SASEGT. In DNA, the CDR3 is TGTGCCAGCAGCCCGGGGGGCAGACGTAATGAAAAACTGTTTTTT. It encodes CASSPGGRRNEKLFF.